One and the same sample provided the 13 T cell receptor beta chains below, sequenced in a study of shared T cell receptors in the human thymus. Sequencing used immunoSEQ multiplex PCR; TCRdb keeps in-frame clones, though not all of them. The sample consists of more than 550,000 clones, around 87% of them appearing once. The data were also submitted as part of a second study, on human thymus T cells.

Source material: thymocytes. The origin of the receptors is a boy under two years old with a congenital heart defect.

The chain employs TRBV11-2 and TRBJ1-6; 9 bases fit TRBD1. V was clipped by 4 bases and J by 0 bases; unmatched bases: 10. Germline assignment: CDR1 SGHAT and CDR2 FQNNGV. The CDR3 consists of 19 residues. CDR3 DNA sequence: TGTGCCAGCAGCTCCCATTACAGGGGGCCTCCCTCCTATAATTCACCCCTCCACTTT. Translating gives CASSSHYRGPPSYNSPLHF.

The gene calls are TRBV27 and TRBJ2-7; D remains unclear. Germline assignment: CDR1 MNHEY and CDR2 SMNVEV (reference sequence). This CDR3 has 18 amino acids. The V end lost 3 bases, the J end lost 0 bases, and 21 bases lay between the germline ends. The CDR3 coding sequence is TGTGCCAGCAGTTTCCAGGCCCCCCAAATTGCTGTCTCCTACGAGCAGTACTTC. It yields the protein CASSFQAPQIAVSYEQYF.

This chain joins TRBV18 and TRBJ2-7; possible D gene TRBD1, 6 bases. The germline gives CDR1 KGHSH, CDR2 LQKENI. Trimming left V 3 bases short and J 0 bases short, with 18 bases between. This CDR3 spans 17 amino acids. Here the CDR3 DNA reads TGTGCCAGCTCACCGCTACAGGGACACTTTAGCTCCTACGAGCAGTACTTC. Encoded protein: CASSPLQGHFSSYEQYF.

This clone has just one count. The chain uses TRBV6-5 and TRBJ1-5; possible D gene TRBD1, 5 bases. There are 16 residues in the CDR3. Looked up from germline, CDR1 is MNHEY and CDR2 is SVGAGI. Deletions cut 2 bases from V and 2 bases from J, with 13 bases between. As DNA, the CDR3 is TGTGCCAGCAGTTACGGACACCCTGGACGCAATCAGCCCCAGCATTTT. Translating it yields CASSYGHPGRNQPQHF.

The V and J genes are TRBV7-2 and TRBJ1-1, with a tentative D call TRBD1 (5 bases). Per germline, CDR1 SGHTA and CDR2 FQGNSA. V shed 7 bases and J shed 7 bases, with 10 bases lying between them. The CDR3 is 11 amino acids. CDR3 nucleotide sequence: TGTGCCAGCACCTTGGGGGGTGAAGCTTTCTTT. The encoded protein is CASTLGGEAFF.

In this sample, this clone turned up once. Here the CDR3 reads CASSQDDGVDAFF. The CDR3 DNA is TGTGCCAGCAGCCAAGATGACGGGGTTGACGCTTTCTTT. This sequence joins TRBV14 and TRBJ1-1, with no clear D. The CDR3 has 13 residues. V was shortened by 0 bases and J by 11 bases, with 13 bases between the two germline ends. Germline CDR1 and CDR2: SGHDN and FVKESK.

The chain is built from TRBV28 and TRBJ1-2; a possible D gene is TRBD1 (6 bases). CDR1 MDHEN and CDR2 SYDVKM come from the germline V gene. The germline V and J ends were trimmed by 3 bases and 6 bases, with 14 bases remaining between them. The length of the CDR3 is 14 residues. The CDR3 coding sequence is TGTGCCAGCAGTTTTTTCGGACAGTTCGATGGCTACACCTTC. It encodes CASSFFGQFDGYTF.

This clone has just one count. CDR3 amino acids: CASSAPKGDLNTEAFF. CDR3 in DNA: TGTGCCAGCAGTGCGCCAAAAGGGGATTTGAACACTGAAGCTTTCTTT. The chain recombines TRBV6-6 with TRBJ1-1; tentatively, D is TRBD1 (5 bases). Germline CDR1 is MNHNY and CDR2 is SVGAGI (reference sequence). This CDR3 region has 16 residues. Trimming pared 5 bases from V and 0 bases from J, leaving 16 bases between.

V usage is TRBV10-3 and J usage is TRBJ1-1; 9 bases fit TRBD1. CDR3 length: 16 amino acids. V lost 6 bases and J lost 3; bases outside the gene matches: 11. Germline assignment: CDR1 ENHRY and CDR2 SYGVKD. CDR3 in DNA: TGTGCCATCAGGGGGGGACAGGGCGTATCGGACACTGAAGCTTTCTTT. Its protein is CAIRGGQGVSDTEAFF.

This clone was picked up one time. The chain links TRBV5-1 to TRBJ2-1; D ambiguous. Per germline, CDR1 SGHRS and CDR2 YFSETQ. The CDR3 extends over 14 amino acids. V lost 0 bases to trimming and J lost 7 bases, with 11 bases between them. The CDR3 protein is CASSLDLGLNEQFF. CDR3 bases: TGCGCCAGCAGCTTGGACCTAGGCTTGAATGAGCAGTTCTTC.

The rearrangement links TRBV19 to TRBJ1-2, with 7 bases lining up with TRBD1. The length of the CDR3 is 13 residues. The V gene end was trimmed by 6 bases and the J gene end by 3 bases; junction bases not matched to a gene: 4. Germline V gives CDR1 LNHDA, CDR2 SQIVND (reference sequence). CDR3 nucleotide sequence: TGTGCCAGTAGGGAGGGACAGTACTATGGCTACACCTTC. It codes for CASREGQYYGYTF.

V usage is TRBV11-3 and J usage is TRBJ2-3, with D hard to call. The CDR3 is 14 residues long. The V end was cut by 5 bases, the J end by 2 bases, with 11 bases between. CDR1 and CDR2 (germline): SGHNT, YENEEA. The DNA of the CDR3 is TGTGCCAGCAGCCTAGGATCACACACAGATACGCAGTATTTT. Amino acids: CASSLGSHTDTQYF.

V is TRBV6-5 and J is TRBJ2-2; 7 positions agree with TRBD1. The germline V gene encodes CDR1 MNHEY and CDR2 SVGAGI. The CDR3 is made up of 14 amino acids. V lost 10 bases, J lost 4 bases, and 9 bases stayed unmatched. The CDR3 DNA follows: TGTGCCACCACCGGGACAGACTTCACCGGGGAGCTGTTTTTT. This sequence encodes CATTGTDFTGELFF.